This entry lists 28 T cell receptor beta chains sequenced from one sample in a study of CD8 T cells in Susac syndrome. Random-hexamer reverse transcription was applied to about 0.45 to 1 ug RNA. TCRdb processed the immunoSEQ multiplex PCR reads anew with MiXCR; each CDR3 protein has one entry. Among 300,000 to 350,000 distinct CDR3 sequences listed, about 91% were seen once. The sample taken for sequencing was CD4+ T cells from PBMCs. These receptors were obtained from a human donor with multiple sclerosis.

The gene calls are TRBV4-1 and TRBJ1-5; 8 nucleotides line up with TRBD1. CDR3 length equals 16 residues. V lost 3 bases, J lost 4 bases, and 8 bases stayed unmatched. CDR1 and CDR2 from the germline V gene are MGHRA and YSYEKL. The CDR3 region has the DNA TGCGCCAGCAGCCAGGGTGACGACAGGGGAAATCAGCCCCAGCATTTT. Its protein is CASSQGDDRGNQPQHF.

The chain uses TRBV19 and TRBJ2-6, with TRBD2 identical over 8 bases. V shed 0 bases, J shed 0 bases, and the junction held 4 bases outside the gene matches. This CDR3 is built from 18 residues. Per germline, CDR1 LNHDA and CDR2 SQIVND (reference sequence). For the CDR3, the DNA is TGTGCCAGTAGTATAGATCGGGGGGGGCTCTCTGGGGCCAACGTCCTGACTTTC. Translated, it gives CASSIDRGGLSGANVLTF.

This rearrangement joins TRBV20-1 to TRBJ2-7, with TRBD2 matching over 7 bases. The CDR3 runs 17 residues. V was clipped by 6 bases and J by 0 bases; unmatched bases: 17. Germline values: CDR1 DFQATT, CDR2 SNEGSKA (reference sequence). The CDR3 protein is CSALTSGREAYSYEQYF. The CDR3, as DNA: TGCAGTGCCCTAACTTCCGGCCGGGAGGCCTACTCCTACGAGCAGTACTTC.

As for this clonotype: At one boundary the junction diverges from the germline segment, which might be a read error. The J gene is TRBJ2-1, the V gene TRBV7-7; 15 bases are a match to TRBD2. The CDR3 is 18 amino acids. The germline CDR1 and CDR2 sequences are SSHAT and FNYEAQ (reference sequence). CDR3 sequence (DNA): TGTGCTAGCAGCCGCGGACTAGCGGGGGGGGGCATCGCTGATGAGCAGTTCTTC. Amino acid sequence: CASSRGLAGGGIADEQFF.

This clonotype was detected only once. The rearrangement joins TRBV4-3 to TRBJ2-2; perhaps TRBD1 as D (5 bases). The V end was cut by 3 bases, the J end by 5 bases, with 16 bases between. This CDR3 is 16 amino acids long. Per the germline V gene, CDR1 is LGHNA and CDR2 is YSLEER. CDR3 protein: CASSQELGATTGELFF. CDR3 nucleotide sequence: TGCGCCAGCAGCCAGGAGCTAGGGGCAACAACCGGGGAGCTGTTTTTT.

The rearrangement links TRBV3-1 to TRBJ2-3; 12 nucleotides align to TRBD2. Germline V gene sequence: CDR1 LGHDT, CDR2 YNNKEL (reference sequence). The junction had 6 bases not matched to a gene; V was cut back by 0 bases and J by 5 bases. The CDR3 extends over 17 amino acids. The CDR3 sequence: CASSQDPSGGAEDTQYF. The CDR3 coding sequence is TGTGCCAGCAGCCAAGATCCTAGCGGGGGGGCGGAAGATACGCAGTATTTT.

The chain carries TRBV18 and TRBJ2-1, with TRBD2 identical over 12 bases. Germline CDR1 KGHSH, CDR2 LQKENI. There are 16 residues in the CDR3. J gave up 9 bases and V 3 bases, and 9 bases lay outside the gene matches. CDR3 amino acids: CASSPSLAGGLGEQFF. CDR3 in DNA: TGTGCCAGCTCACCGTCCCTAGCGGGGGGGCTCGGTGAGCAGTTCTTC. The variable domain in full, completed from reference TRBV18 and TRBJ2-1, reads NAGVMQNPRHLVRRRGQEARLRCSPMKGHSHVYWYRQLPEEGLKFMVYLQKENIIDESGMPKERFSAEFPKEGPSILRIQQVVRGDSAAYFCASSPSLAGGLGEQFFGPGTRLTVL.

This chain connects TRBV30 to TRBJ1-3; D remains unclear. The V end was cut by 6 bases, the J end by 4 bases, with 7 bases between. From germline, CDR1 is GTSNPN and CDR2 SVGIG (reference sequence). This CDR3 region has 11 residues. The CDR3 DNA is TGTGCCTGTTCCAGGGGAAACACCATATATTTT. Its translation: CACSRGNTIYF.

The chain is built from TRBV30 and TRBJ2-3; the D call may be TRBD1 or TRBD2 (5 bases each). Trimming removed 1 base from V and 9 bases from J, with 11 bases in between. The CDR3 spans 12 residues. Germline V gene data show CDR1 as GTSNPN and CDR2 as SVGIG (reference sequence). CDR3 sequence (DNA): TGTGCCTGGAGTGCATCCGGGACGACGCAGTATTTT. Residues: CAWSASGTTQYF.

The V gene is TRBV6-2 or TRBV6-3, the J gene TRBJ2-7; 8 bases align to TRBD1. Germline CDR1 and CDR2: MNHEY and SVGEGT. V shed 2 bases, J shed 3 bases, and the junction held 9 bases outside the gene matches. The CDR3 runs to 16 residues. CDR3 loop: CASSYPPRDRSYEQYF. CDR3 nucleotide sequence: TGTGCCAGCAGTTACCCCCCCCGGGACAGGAGCTACGAGCAGTACTTC.

The J gene is TRBJ1-1, the V gene TRBV20-1; D might be TRBD1 (5 bases). The length of the CDR3 is 13 residues. Germline CDR1 and CDR2: DFQATT and SNEGSKA (reference sequence). Trimming left V 1 base short and J 3 bases short, with 9 bases between. CDR3 in DNA: TGCAGTGCTAGAGCGGGACTCCACACTGAAGCTTTCTTT. This encodes CSARAGLHTEAFF.

This clonotype was picked up one time. V gene TRBV7-2 combines with J gene TRBJ1-1, with D possibly being TRBD1 (6 bases). Trimming removed 5 bases from V and 1 base from J, with 14 bases in between. The length of the CDR3 is 15 residues. Germline-derived CDR1 and CDR2 are SGHTA and FQGNSA. CDR3 residues: CASSMHGTQNTEAFF. The DNA for the CDR3 is TGTGCCAGCAGCATGCACGGGACACAGAACACTGAAGCTTTCTTT.

This chain uses TRBV12-3 or TRBV12-4 with TRBJ1-5; D uncertain. The V end was cut by 3 bases, the J end by 3 bases, with 9 bases between. The CDR3 has 14 amino acids. The CDR3 nucleotides read TGTGCCAGCAGTTTTTCCATCATCAATCAGCCCCAGCATTTT. It encodes CASSFSIINQPQHF.

This chain links TRBV28 with TRBJ2-4; a possible D gene is TRBD2 (7 bases). This CDR3 comprises 14 residues. Germline CDR1 and CDR2: MDHEN and SYDVKM. With 2 bases removed from V and 9 bases from J, the gap between germline ends came to 14 bases. The CDR3 spells CASSLGGGEGIQYF. CDR3 in DNA: TGTGCCAGCAGTTTAGGAGGGGGGGAAGGCATTCAGTACTTC.

The gene calls are TRBV9 and TRBJ1-3, with D unclear. The V end was cut by 6 bases, the J end by 0 bases, with 10 bases between. CDR1 SGDLS and CDR2 YYNGEE come from the germline V gene. This CDR3 has 14 residues. CDR3 bases: TGTGCCAGCATGAAGGGCGGCTCTGGAAACACCATATATTTT. It codes for CASMKGGSGNTIYF.

This chain links TRBV5-1 with TRBJ2-5; D could derive from TRBD1 or TRBD2 (5 bases each). Germline loops: CDR1 SGHRS, CDR2 YFSETQ. V was shortened by 2 bases and J by 4 bases, with 12 bases between the two germline ends. The CDR3 sequence is 14 residues long. In DNA form, the CDR3 reads TGCGCCAGCAGCTTCCGGGGCCAGGGAGAGACCCAGTACTTC. Amino acids: CASSFRGQGETQYF.

The J gene is TRBJ2-1, the V gene TRBV5-1; no firm D call. CDR1 and CDR2 (germline): SGHRS, YFSETQ. CDR3 size: 14 residues. V was cut by 0 bases and J by 8 bases, with 12 bases left in between. The CDR3 sequence is CASSLVGSDHEQFF. The CDR3 DNA reads TGCGCCAGCAGCTTGGTGGGGTCAGACCATGAGCAGTTCTTC. The variable domain in full, with the rest retrieved from reference TRBV5-1 and TRBJ2-1, is KAGVTQTPRYLIKTRGQQVTLSCSPISGHRSVSWYQQTPGQGLQFLFEYFSETQRNKGNFPGRFSGRQFSNSRSEMNVSTLELGDSALYLCASSLVGSDHEQFFGPGTRLTVL.

This clonotype was counted a single time. The chain joins TRBV15 to TRBJ1-1; D gene ambiguous. Germline CDR1 is LNHNV and CDR2 is YYDKDF (reference sequence). V lost 0 bases, J lost 1 base, and 9 bases lay in between. The CDR3 sequence is 15 residues long. As DNA, the CDR3 is TGTGCCACCAGCAGAGATCACGCAGGGAACACTGAAGCTTTCTTT. It specifies CATSRDHAGNTEAFF.

The chain combines TRBV7-3 with TRBJ2-2; TRBD2 agrees at 7 bases. J was trimmed by 6 bases and V by 4 bases; bases with no gene match: 2. CDR3 length: 13 residues. The germline gives CDR1 SGHTA, CDR2 FQGTGA. The CDR3 DNA follows: TGTGCCAGCAGCTCCCTAGCGGCCGGGGAGCTGTTTTTT. It yields the protein CASSSLAAGELFF.

The genes are TRBV27 and TRBJ2-2, with D unresolved. The CDR3 length is 15 residues. Per the germline V gene, CDR1 is MNHEY and CDR2 is SMNVEV (reference sequence). The V end lost 5 bases, the J end lost 5 bases, and 15 bases lay between the germline ends. CDR3 nucleotides: TGTGCCAGCAGTCCCCGAAGGGCTGGGACCGGGGAGCTGTTTTTT. Encoded protein: CASSPRRAGTGELFF.

The rearrangement uses TRBV6-2 or TRBV6-3 and TRBJ2-6; no clear D. V lost 8 bases and J 0 bases, leaving 11 bases between the germline ends. Per the germline V gene, CDR1 is MNHEY and CDR2 is SVGEGT. The CDR3 sequence is 15 residues long. The CDR3 DNA sequence: TGTGCCAGCCATTTTCTCAGCTCTGGGGCCAACGTCCTGACTTTC. Translated, it gives CASHFLSSGANVLTF.

V is TRBV20-1 and J is TRBJ2-2; a possible D gene is TRBD2 (6 bases). The V and J ends lost 5 bases and 5 bases respectively, with 15 bases between them. Germline loops: CDR1 DFQATT, CDR2 SNEGSKA (reference sequence). The CDR3 totals 14 residues. DNA for the CDR3: TGCAGTGCTCGACCCCGGGGAGGTACCGGGGAGCTGTTTTTT. It yields the protein CSARPRGGTGELFF.

This chain connects TRBV5-4 to TRBJ2-3, with D unclear. CDR3 length: 15 amino acids. Deletions cut 1 base from V and 3 bases from J, with 12 bases between. The germline V gene has CDR1 SGHNT and CDR2 YYREEE (reference sequence). The CDR3 reads CASSLYRVGTDTQYF. Written as DNA, the CDR3 is TGTGCCAGCAGCTTGTATAGGGTGGGGACAGATACGCAGTATTTT. The full variable domain, its missing parts supplied by reference TRBV5-4 and TRBJ2-3, is ETGVTQSPTHLIKTRGQQVTLRCSSQSGHNTVSWYQQALGQGPQFIFQYYREEENGRGNFPPRFSGLQFPNYSSELNVNALELDDSALYLCASSLYRVGTDTQYFGPGTRLTVL.

This chain joins TRBV7-8 and TRBJ1-1; TRBD1 matches 7 bases. This CDR3 is 13 amino acids long. V lost 5 bases and J lost 8; bases outside the gene matches: 8. The V gene's germline CDR1 is SGHVS and CDR2 FQNEAQ. The CDR3 protein is CASSRTGQGEAFF. In DNA, the CDR3 is TGTGCCAGCAGCCGGACAGGCCAAGGGGAAGCTTTCTTT.

V usage is TRBV3-1 and J usage is TRBJ2-5, with D uncertain. This CDR3 has 12 residues. Germline V lookup: CDR1 LGHDT, CDR2 YNNKEL (reference sequence). Deletions cut 3 bases from V and 2 bases from J, with 4 bases between. CDR3: CASSHEQETQYF. In DNA form, the CDR3 reads TGTGCCAGCAGCCACGAACAAGAGACCCAGTACTTC.

V and J are TRBV7-9 and TRBJ2-1; 15 positions agree with TRBD2. In germline, CDR1 is SEHNR, CDR2 FQNEAQ (reference sequence). CDR3 length equals 18 residues. Losses at the gene ends were 5 bases for V and 0 bases for J; bases not matched to a gene: 5. The CDR3 region is CASSGGLAGGISYNEQFF. CDR3 bases: TGTGCCAGCAGCGGGGGACTAGCGGGAGGCATCTCCTACAATGAGCAGTTCTTC.

The DNA of the CDR3 is TGTGCCACCACCCGGGGCTCTGGGGCCAACGTCCTGACTTTC. Amino acids: CATTRGSGANVLTF. This chain links TRBV30 with TRBJ2-6; possibly TRBD2 for D (5 bases). The V gene's germline CDR1 is GTSNPN and CDR2 SVGIG (reference sequence). This CDR3 is built from 14 residues. V was trimmed by 8 bases and J by 0 bases, leaving 11 bases between them. Together with reference TRBV30 and TRBJ2-6, the CDR3 gives the full variable domain: SQTIHQWPATLVQPVGSPLSLECTVEGTSNPNLYWYRQAAGRGLQLLFYSVGIGQISSEVPQNLSASRPQDRQFILSSKKLLLSDSGFYLCATTRGSGANVLTFGAGSRLTVL.

The rearrangement uses TRBV29-1 and TRBJ1-2; 10 positions agree with TRBD1. CDR3 size: 13 residues. Per the germline V gene, CDR1 is SQVTM and CDR2 is ANQGSEA. The V gene end was trimmed by 5 bases and the J gene end by 4 bases; junction bases not matched to a gene: 4. The CDR3 loop is CSVRTGGTYGYTF. The CDR3 coding sequence is TGCAGCGTTCGGACAGGGGGGACCTATGGCTACACCTTC.